This TCR beta chain was recovered during a study of metastatic and nonmetastatic thyroid tumors. No treatment had been given to any patient before thyroid surgery. TCRdb re-called clones from the PCR reads using MiXCR. The table records some 10,000 clones, 10% to 11% of them present only once. Relative to its sample, this clone is medium-sized. Its antigen is not identified. CDR3 length equals 15 residues. J gave up 0 bases and V 6 bases, and 3 bases lay outside the gene matches. Germline V gene data show CDR1 as SNHLY and CDR2 as FYNNEI. Findings of the study overall: When malignant thyroid tumors were compared with benign nodules, TCR beta diversity was reportedly significantly higher in the malignant tumors. This held in both blood and tumor samples.

Sequencing input: tumor tissue. J is TRBJ2-3 and V is TRBV2, with 10 bases matching TRBD2. The origin of this receptor is a female donor with papillary thyroid cancer or a benign thyroid nodule (not recorded which). Some clones in this sample may be carry-over from other donors' samples. The CDR3: CASRGTSVSTDTQYF. The CDR3 nucleotides read TGTGCCAGCAGGGGGACTAGCGTAAGCACAGATACGCAGTATTTT.